A selection of T cell receptor beta chains follows, all from one sample in a study of blood T cell repertoires in COVID-19. Produced via immunoSEQ multiplex PCR; TCRdb's table is partial and in-frame only. The table has tens of thousands of clones, approximately 79% seen once. Source material: peripheral blood. The receptors here all came from an older man with acute or convalescent COVID-19. CDR3s include the opening cysteine and the closing phenylalanine or tryptophan. The order of the fields is CDR3 DNA, CDR3 protein, D gene, clone size, J gene, V gene. The D gene is left open where the match is weak. Size values are once, few and many counts, or a class for expanded clones, and some rows have none.

cdr3_nt: TGTGCCACCAGTGACAGCGGACAGTTGAACACTGAAGCTTTCTTT
cdr3_aa: CATSDSGQLNTEAFF
d_call: .
clone_size: .
j_call: TRBJ1-1
v_call: TRBV24-1

cdr3_nt: TGTGCCAGCAGCCCAGGGGCAACTAATGAAAAACTGTTTTTT
cdr3_aa: CASSPGATNEKLFF
d_call: .
clone_size: .
j_call: TRBJ1-4
v_call: TRBV28

cdr3_nt: TGTGCCAGCAGCTCGGACAGGGGCACTGAAGCTTTCTTT
cdr3_aa: CASSSDRGTEAFF
d_call: TRBD1
clone_size: .
j_call: TRBJ1-1
v_call: TRBV11-2

cdr3_nt: TGTGCCAGCAGTCCTGGACTAGCGGGGCCGAACACCGGGGAGCTGTTTTTT
cdr3_aa: CASSPGLAGPNTGELFF
d_call: TRBD2
clone_size: .
j_call: TRBJ2-2
v_call: TRBV2

cdr3_nt: TGCGCCAGCAGCTTGGCCCCGACTGGACTGGAGACCCAGTACTTC
cdr3_aa: CASSLAPTGLETQYF
d_call: .
clone_size: .
j_call: TRBJ2-5
v_call: TRBV5-1

cdr3_nt: TGTGCCAGCAGAAGACACGGGGATAGCAATCAGCCCCAGCATTTT
cdr3_aa: CASRRHGDSNQPQHF
d_call: .
clone_size: .
j_call: TRBJ1-5
v_call: TRBV6-5

cdr3_nt: TGTGCCAGCAGCTACCGGCCGGGACAGGAGAATGGCTACACCTTC
cdr3_aa: CASSYRPGQENGYTF
d_call: TRBD1
clone_size: .
j_call: TRBJ1-2
v_call: TRBV7-2

cdr3_nt: TGTGCCAGCAGTGTCGGCGGGCAAAGGACGGTCGGGGAGCTGTTTTTT
cdr3_aa: CASSVGGQRTVGELFF
d_call: .
clone_size: .
j_call: TRBJ2-2
v_call: TRBV2

cdr3_nt: TGTGCCAGTAGTATAGGCCAGGGGTACGGCAATCAGCCCCAGCATTTT
cdr3_aa: CASSIGQGYGNQPQHF
d_call: .
clone_size: once
j_call: TRBJ1-5
v_call: TRBV19

cdr3_nt: TGTGCCAGCAGTTTTGGGACCGGGGGGTACAATGAGCAGTTCTTC
cdr3_aa: CASSFGTGGYNEQFF
d_call: TRBD2
clone_size: .
j_call: TRBJ2-1
v_call: TRBV28

cdr3_nt: TGTGCCAGCAGTCCCCCAAGACCGCGGTCCTCTGAAGCTTTCTTT
cdr3_aa: CASSPPRPRSSEAFF
d_call: .
clone_size: .
j_call: TRBJ1-1
v_call: TRBV28

cdr3_nt: TGTGCCAGCAGCTTGGGCCGCGGGGACAGTTCCAATTCACCCCTCCACTTT
cdr3_aa: CASSLGRGDSSNSPLHF
d_call: TRBD1
clone_size: .
j_call: TRBJ1-6
v_call: TRBV5-4

cdr3_nt: TGCGCCAGCAGTGACCTAGCGGGGGAGGGACACAATGAGCAGTTCTTC
cdr3_aa: CASSDLAGEGHNEQFF
d_call: TRBD2
clone_size: .
j_call: TRBJ2-1
v_call: TRBV10-1

cdr3_nt: TGTGCCAGCAGCTTGGGGACAGGGCCTGGCATTCAGTACTTC
cdr3_aa: CASSLGTGPGIQYF
d_call: TRBD1
clone_size: .
j_call: TRBJ2-4
v_call: TRBV5-5

cdr3_nt: TGCGCCAGCAGCCCCTCTGGGGGGGGAGAGACCCAGTACTTC
cdr3_aa: CASSPSGGGETQYF
d_call: TRBD2
clone_size: .
j_call: TRBJ2-5
v_call: TRBV5-1

cdr3_nt: TGTGCCAGCAGCGGCAGGGGCCCTGAAGCTTTCTTT
cdr3_aa: CASSGRGPEAFF
d_call: .
clone_size: .
j_call: TRBJ1-1
v_call: TRBV11-2

cdr3_nt: TGCGCCAGCAGAGGGGACAGGGGCCTAACTCCTGGAAACACCATATATTTT
cdr3_aa: CASRGDRGLTPGNTIYF
d_call: TRBD1
clone_size: .
j_call: TRBJ1-3
v_call: TRBV10-2

cdr3_nt: TGTGCCAGCAGCTTAACTGGGGGGATGGGCACTGAAGCTTTCTTT
cdr3_aa: CASSLTGGMGTEAFF
d_call: .
clone_size: few
j_call: TRBJ1-1
v_call: TRBV7-3

cdr3_nt: TGTGCCACCAGCAGAGTTGGGCTGATCCTCTCTGGAAACACCATATATTTT
cdr3_aa: CATSRVGLILSGNTIYF
d_call: .
clone_size: .
j_call: TRBJ1-3
v_call: TRBV15

cdr3_nt: TGTGCCAAGCGTGGCGGGGACTCCTACGAGCAGTACTTC
cdr3_aa: CAKRGGDSYEQYF
d_call: .
clone_size: .
j_call: TRBJ2-7
v_call: TRBV2

cdr3_nt: TGTGCCAGCAGCTTAGCGGGGACAGTCGAAAAACTGTTTTTT
cdr3_aa: CASSLAGTVEKLFF
d_call: TRBD1
clone_size: once
j_call: TRBJ1-4
v_call: TRBV7-9

cdr3_nt: TGTGCCAGCAAAGACAGGGGAGATGGGAACACTGAAGCTTTCTTT
cdr3_aa: CASKDRGDGNTEAFF
d_call: TRBD1
clone_size: once
j_call: TRBJ1-1
v_call: TRBV6-5